This is a list of T cell receptor beta chains from one sample in a study of blood T cell repertoires in COVID-19. Clones were read by immunoSEQ multiplex PCR, and TCRdb kept only the in-frame ones, dropping some. The table has 250,000 or so clones, under 85% seen once. The sample consisted of peripheral blood. The receptors were sampled from a young man who had recovered from COVID-19. Each CDR3 is given with its conserved first and last residue. D genes are given only for firm matches. Rows give clone size only sometimes, using once, few, many, or a class for an expanded clone.

d_gene: TRBD1
v_gene: TRBV19
j_gene: TRBJ1-2
abundance: -
CDR3aa: CASTQDRAAGYTF
CDR3nt: TGTGCCAGTACCCAGGACAGGGCGGCTGGCTACACCTTC

d_gene: -
v_gene: TRBV5-1
j_gene: TRBJ1-2
abundance: -
CDR3aa: CASSWEARTDGYTF
CDR3nt: TGCGCCAGCAGCTGGGAGGCCCGGACGGATGGCTACACCTTC

d_gene: -
v_gene: TRBV20-1
j_gene: TRBJ1-2
abundance: -
CDR3aa: CSARVNDGYTF
CDR3nt: TGCAGTGCTAGAGTAAATGATGGCTACACCTTC

d_gene: TRBD1
v_gene: TRBV5-5
j_gene: TRBJ2-3
abundance: -
CDR3aa: CASSAGQGGTDTQYF
CDR3nt: TGTGCCAGCAGCGCCGGACAGGGCGGTACAGATACGCAGTATTTT

d_gene: -
v_gene: TRBV4-1
j_gene: TRBJ1-1
abundance: -
CDR3aa: CASSSNRALNTEAFF
CDR3nt: TGCGCCAGCAGCTCAAACAGGGCTTTGAACACTGAAGCTTTCTTT

d_gene: -
v_gene: TRBV5-1
j_gene: TRBJ2-7
abundance: once
CDR3aa: CASRGEGEQYF
CDR3nt: TGCGCCAGCAGAGGAGAGGGCGAGCAGTACTTC

d_gene: TRBD2
v_gene: TRBV28
j_gene: TRBJ2-1
abundance: -
CDR3aa: CASIRGGAENEQFF
CDR3nt: TGTGCCAGCATCCGCGGGGGGGCGGAAAATGAGCAGTTCTTC

d_gene: -
v_gene: TRBV5-1
j_gene: TRBJ1-1
abundance: few
CDR3aa: CASSLSYTEAFF
CDR3nt: TGCGCCAGCAGCTTGTCCTACACTGAAGCTTTCTTT

d_gene: -
v_gene: TRBV18
j_gene: TRBJ1-2
abundance: once
CDR3aa: CASSPQGLFSYGYTF
CDR3nt: TGTGCCAGCTCACCCCAGGGTCTCTTCTCCTATGGCTACACCTTC

d_gene: -
v_gene: TRBV27
j_gene: TRBJ1-5
abundance: -
CDR3aa: CASSSLDEGNQPQHF
CDR3nt: TGTGCCAGCAGTTCGTTAGACGAGGGCAATCAGCCCCAGCATTTT

d_gene: -
v_gene: TRBV3-1/TRBV3-2
j_gene: TRBJ2-1
abundance: -
CDR3aa: CASSRMGGATSYNEQFF
CDR3nt: TGTGCCAGCAGCCGGATGGGCGGGGCCACCTCCTACAATGAGCAGTTCTTC

d_gene: -
v_gene: TRBV5-6
j_gene: TRBJ2-3
abundance: -
CDR3aa: CASSSFFGGTDTQYF
CDR3nt: TGTGCCAGCAGCTCCTTTTTCGGGGGCACAGATACGCAGTATTTT

d_gene: -
v_gene: TRBV27
j_gene: TRBJ1-5
abundance: -
CDR3aa: CASSLSGGSNQPQHF
CDR3nt: TGTGCCAGCAGTTTGTCGGGCGGGAGCAATCAGCCCCAGCATTTT

d_gene: TRBD1
v_gene: TRBV30
j_gene: TRBJ1-1
abundance: -
CDR3aa: CAWSVGDRDTEAFF
CDR3nt: TGTGCCTGGAGTGTCGGGGACAGGGACACTGAAGCTTTCTTT

d_gene: TRBD1
v_gene: TRBV20-1
j_gene: TRBJ1-6
abundance: -
CDR3aa: CSARVGTAPHF
CDR3nt: TGCAGTGCTAGAGTCGGGACAGCTCCCCACTTT

d_gene: -
v_gene: TRBV7-8
j_gene: TRBJ2-2
abundance: -
CDR3aa: CASSLYRPNTGELFF
CDR3nt: TGTGCCAGCAGCTTATACAGGCCGAACACCGGGGAGCTGTTTTTT